The 26 T cell receptor beta chains presented below share a single source sample, sequenced in a study of CD8+ T cells in alopecia areata. The pooled cutaneous lymph node cells were sorted using several markers (CD4, CD8alpha, NKG2D, NKG2ACE and others). cDNA serving as the sequencing template came from extracted, reverse transcribed RNA. Measured with immunoSEQ multiplex PCR; TCRdb has only the in-frame clones, and not every one. The profile covers about 3,600 clones, none occurring a single time. Sequencing was carried out using CD8+ T cells sorted from a lymph node. The receptors here all came from a C3H/HeJ mouse with alopecia areata. This mouse strain has H2-k as its MHC haplotype.

This clone is medium-sized by share. Mouse gene names and germline throughout. The read stops 4 residues short of the end of the CDR3; the missing end is completed from the germline J gene. The V call is TRBV13-1, the J call TRBJ2-7, with D perhaps TRBD1 (6 bases). The CDR3 spans 13 residues. The germline gives CDR1 NSHNY, CDR2 SYGAGN. With 3 bases removed from V and 2 bases from J, the gap between germline ends came to 9 bases. Incomplete CDR3 DNA: TGTGCCAGCAGTGGGGGACAAGCCTAT. This gives the protein CASSGGQAY. The whole CDR3 region reads CASSGGQAYEQYF.

In its sample, this clone was seen many times. Gene names are mouse gene names. The read gets to within 4 residues of the CDR3 end, and the germline J gene fills in the rest. The V and J genes are TRBV13-2 and TRBJ2-3; 12 bases match TRBD1. Per germline, CDR1 NNHNN and CDR2 SYGAGS (reference sequence). The trim removed 3 bases at V and 1 base at J, leaving 3 bases unmatched. The CDR3 is 16 residues long. This chain's CDR3 is CASGGGTGGGAETLYF. Partial CDR3 DNA: TGTGCCAGCGGTGGGGGGACAGGGGGCGGTGCAGAA.

There are many counts of this clone. Mouse germline and gene names are used. The CDR3 goes on 4 residues after the read ends, and that part is filled in from the germline J gene. J is TRBJ2-3 and V is TRBV13-1; D call uncertain. CDR1 NSHNY and CDR2 SYGAGN come from the germline V gene. This CDR3 has 15 amino acids. V lost 0 bases, J lost 0 bases, and 8 bases lay in between. The sequenced part of the CDR3 DNA is TGTGCCAGCAGTGATGCAGGCTCTAGTGCAGAA. Translating it yields CASSDAGSSAE. In full, the CDR3 reads CASSDAGSSAETLYF.

Comment on this clone: Gene names are mouse gene names. The read gets to within 4 residues of the CDR3 end, and the germline J gene fills in the rest. The chain recombines TRBV19 with TRBJ2-7, with 8 bases that match TRBD2. The CDR3 totals 15 residues. The germline V gene has CDR1 FNHDT and CDR2 SITEND (reference sequence). V shed 0 bases and J 3 bases; nucleotides not matched to a gene: 5. The sequenced CDR3 bases are TGTGCCAGCAGTATAGGTGGGGGGGACATCTAT. Amino acid sequence: CASSIGGGDIY. The whole CDR3 sequence reads CASSIGGGDIYEQYF.

The table lists this clone with many counts. Here the gene names and germline are mouse. The read falls 4 residues short of the CDR3 end, and the missing part is taken from the germline J gene. The chain links TRBV13-3 to TRBJ2-2; perhaps TRBD1 as D (5 bases). The germline V and J ends were trimmed by 3 bases and 1 base, with 7 bases remaining between them. The CDR3 spans 14 residues. The V gene's germline CDR1 is NNHDY and CDR2 SYVADS. The part of the CDR3 DNA that was read is TGTGCCAGCAGTGGGACAATAAACACCGGG. This translates into CASSGTINTG. The entire CDR3 reads CASSGTINTGQLYF.

This clone was picked up many times. Genes here carry mouse names. The read ends 3 residues early relative to the CDR3; the germline J gene fills the gap. The chain carries TRBV13-3 and TRBJ1-6; 8 bases match TRBD1. TRBJ1-6 carries the ORF label, with uncertain function. The length of the CDR3 is 14 residues. The germline CDR1 and CDR2 sequences are NNHDY and SYVADS. With 3 bases clipped from V and 5 bases from J, the junction kept 1 base outside the gene matches. The sequenced CDR3 bases are TGTGCCAGCAGTGGGGGACAGGATAATTCGCCC. Translation gives CASSGGQDNSP. In full, the CDR3 reads CASSGGQDNSPLYF.

In its sample, this clone was seen a few times. Germline and genes here are mouse. CDR3 loop: CASSDPRGNTEVFF. CDR3 DNA, as far as it was read: TGTGCCAGCAGTGATCCCAGGGGGAACACA. The genes are TRBV13-3 and TRBJ1-1; tentatively, D is TRBD1 (6 bases). Coverage ceases 4 residues before the CDR3 finishes, and the germline J gene fills in the end. The CDR3 spans 14 residues. V was shortened by 1 base and J by 1 base, with 8 bases between the two germline ends. Per the germline V gene, CDR1 is NNHDY and CDR2 is SYVADS.

Many counts were recorded for this clone. The gene names here belong to mouse. Read coverage stops 4 residues before the CDR3 terminus; the germline J gene supplies the remainder. V and J are TRBV31 and TRBJ2-5, with 10 bases identical to TRBD2. The CDR3 loop spans 15 amino acids. Per the germline V gene, CDR1 is GKSSPN and CDR2 is SITVG. CDR3 bases read: TGTGCCTGGAGTCCCCGGGACTGGGGAAAAGAC. Translated, it gives CAWSPRDWGKD. The CDR3 in full is CAWSPRDWGKDTQYF. The full variable domain, in which reference TRBV31 and TRBJ2-5 provide the parts outside the CDR3, is AQTIHQWPVAEIKAVGSPLSLGCTIKGKSSPNLYWYWQATGGTLQQLFYSITVGQVESVVQLNLSASRPKDDQFILSTEKLLLSHSGFYLCAWSPRDWGKDTQYFGPGTRLLVL.

Judged by abundance, this clone is medium-sized (0.01 to 0.1%). Gene labels here are mouse ones. The read falls 4 residues short of the CDR3 end, and the missing part is taken from the germline J gene. The rearrangement uses TRBV17 and TRBJ2-5; 7 bases are a match to TRBD2. This CDR3 is built from 16 residues. CDR1 and CDR2 from the germline V gene are MNHDT and YYDKIL. Unmatched junction bases numbered 5, after V lost 1 base and J lost 1 base. Partial CDR3 DNA: TGTGCTAGCAGTAGAGGGCCTGGGGGTTACCAAGAC. Its translation: CASSRGPGGYQD. The CDR3, in full, reads CASSRGPGGYQDTQYF. The complete variable domain, with remaining parts taken from reference TRBV17 and TRBJ2-5, reads DTTVKQNPRYKLARVGKPVNLICSQTMNHDTMYWYQKKPNQAPKLLLFYYDKILNREADTFEKFQSSRPNNSFCSLYIGSAGLEYSAMYLCASSRGPGGYQDTQYFGPGTRLLVL.

By share of the sample, this clone is medium-sized. These gene names are mouse names. Read coverage stops 4 residues before the CDR3 terminus; the germline J gene supplies the remainder. V gene TRBV13-2 combines with J gene TRBJ1-1; tentatively, D is TRBD1 (5 bases). Trimming left V 1 base short and J 1 base short, with 8 bases between. The germline gives CDR1 NNHNN, CDR2 SYGAGS (reference sequence). The CDR3 is 14 residues long. The CDR3 sequence is CASGDLDRNTEVFF. CDR3 DNA (partial): TGTGCCAGCGGTGATCTAGACAGAAACACA.

Ten or more counts support this clone. Genes here carry mouse names. This CDR3 reads CASSQWGNQDTQYF. The sequenced CDR3 bases are TGTGCCAGCAGCCAATGGGGTAACCAAGAC. The J gene is TRBJ2-5, the V gene TRBV5; D is possibly TRBD2 (5 bases). The DNA ends 4 residues before the CDR3 does, and the rest of the CDR3 is filled in from the germline J gene. Germline V gene data show CDR1 as LGHNA and CDR2 as YNLKQL (reference sequence). The CDR3 extends over 14 amino acids. With 2 bases removed from V and 0 bases from J, the gap between germline ends came to 6 bases.

In its sample, this clone was seen many times. Gene names are the mouse ones. Sequencing ends 4 residues short of the CDR3 end; the germline J gene provides the rest. The rearrangement joins TRBV5 to TRBJ2-7; 7 bases map to TRBD2. Germline loops: CDR1 LGHNA, CDR2 YNLKQL (reference sequence). The CDR3 totals 14 residues. With 0 bases clipped from V and 3 bases from J, the junction kept 2 bases outside the gene matches. CDR3 sequence: CASSQDWGIYEQYF. The sequenced part of the CDR3 DNA is TGTGCCAGCAGCCAAGACTGGGGGATCTAT.

This clone is medium-sized. Any gene name here is a mouse gene name. The read ends 4 residues early relative to the CDR3; the germline J gene fills the gap. The chain couples TRBV1 to TRBJ2-3; D not certain. This CDR3 region has 14 residues. Germline CDR1 is NSQYPW and CDR2 is LRSPGD (reference sequence). V was shortened by 3 bases and J by 0 bases, with 7 bases between the two germline ends. CDR3 bases read: TGCACCTGCAGTGCGACACCTAGTGCAGAA. Amino acids: CTCSATPSAE. The CDR3 in full is CTCSATPSAETLYF. Together with reference TRBV1 and TRBJ2-3, the CDR3 gives the full variable domain: VTLLEQNPRWRLVPRGQAVNLRCILKNSQYPWMSWYQQDLQKQLQWLFTLRSPGDKEVKSLPGADYLATRVTDTELRLQVANMSQGRTLYCTCSATPSAETLYFGSGTRLTVL.

By frequency in the sample, this clone is medium-sized (0.01 to 0.1%). Genes and germline come from the mouse. The CDR3 sequence is CASSSLDKSNTEVFF. The sequenced part of the CDR3 DNA is TGTGCCAGCAGTAGTCTGGACAAATCAAACACA. This chain joins TRBV19 and TRBJ1-1; D might be TRBD1 (5 bases). The read ends 4 residues shy of where the CDR3 ends; the end is completed using the germline J gene. From germline, CDR1 is FNHDT and CDR2 SITEND (reference sequence). This CDR3 contains 15 residues. Trimming stripped 3 bases from V and 0 bases from J, with 12 bases between.

This clone occurred many times. Gene names are mouse gene names. The CDR3 extends 4 residues past the end of the read, so its final part is completed from the germline J gene. The V and J genes are TRBV13-2 and TRBJ2-3; D gene uncertain. The CDR3 contains 15 residues. In germline, CDR1 is NNHNN, CDR2 SYGAGS (reference sequence). Trimming took off 0 bases at V and 0 bases at J, with 8 bases between the two ends. The part of the CDR3 DNA that was read is TGTGCCAGCGGTGATGCACAAGTTAGTGCAGAA. Translating it yields CASGDAQVSAE. The full CDR3 is CASGDAQVSAETLYF.

This clone was seen many times. Gene names follow the mouse nomenclature. Read data end 4 residues before the CDR3 end; the end is taken from the germline J gene. The rearrangement links TRBV19 to TRBJ2-2; D is uncertain. CDR1 is FNHDT, CDR2 SITEND, per germline (reference sequence). Between the trimmed V and J ends, which lost 1 base and 0 bases, there was a span of 4 bases. This CDR3 spans 14 amino acids. Partial CDR3 DNA: TGTGCCAGCAGTATACAGGCAAACACCGGG. This translates into CASSIQANTG. The full CDR3 sequence reads CASSIQANTGQLYF.

In this sample, this clone turned up many times. Mouse germline and gene names are used. Read sequence stops 4 residues before the CDR3 end, and the germline J gene provides the missing end. J is TRBJ2-7 and V is TRBV13-3; 7 bases fit TRBD2. CDR3 length equals 14 residues. The V and J ends lost 0 bases and 1 base, in that order; junction bases with no gene match: 1. Germline V CDR1 and CDR2: NNHDY, SYVADS. The CDR3 DNA, read in part, is TGTGCCAGCAGTGATGGTGGGGGGTCCTAT. This gives the protein CASSDGGGSY. The whole CDR3 protein reads CASSDGGGSYEQYF.

This clone was counted at least ten times. The gene names given are mouse names. The read ends 4 residues before the CDR3 terminus; that terminus is restored from the germline J gene. The chain joins TRBV1 to TRBJ2-3; 12 positions match TRBD2. The CDR3 has 15 residues. Germline lookup yields CDR1 NSQYPW and CDR2 LRSPGD (reference sequence). Incomplete CDR3 DNA: TGCACCTGCAGTGCGACTGGGGGGGCGAAAGAA. Its translation is CTCSATGGAKE. The whole CDR3 reads CTCSATGGAKETLYF.

The sample holds many counts of this clone. Gene names are the mouse ones. The CDR3 end is not reached by the read, which stops 4 residues before it; the germline J gene fills it in. V usage is TRBV13-1 and J usage is TRBJ1-1, with 9 bases aligning to TRBD1. This CDR3 spans 13 amino acids. CDR1 and CDR2 (germline): NSHNY, SYGAGN. With 5 bases clipped from V and 4 bases from J, the junction kept 3 bases outside the gene matches. Incomplete CDR3 DNA: TGTGCCAGCAGACAGGGGGCTGGCACA. Its translation is CASRQGAGT. The CDR3, in full, reads CASRQGAGTEVFF.

Ten or more counts support this clone. Genes here carry mouse names. The sequenced fragment ends 4 residues before the CDR3 boundary, so the rest is inferred from the germline J gene. This chain joins TRBV19 and TRBJ1-1; a weak D match, TRBD1 (5 bases). This CDR3 comprises 13 residues. Germline V gene data show CDR1 as FNHDT and CDR2 as SITEND (reference sequence). CDR3: CASSIEEGTEVFF. The CDR3 bases that were read are TGTGCCAGCAGTATAGAGGAGGGGACA. The variable domain in full, completed from reference TRBV19 and TRBJ1-1, reads GGIITQTPKFLIGQEGQKLTLKCQQNFNHDTMYWYRQDSGKGLRLIYYSITENDLQKGDLSEGYDASREKKSSFSLTVTSAQKNEMAVFLCASSIEEGTEVFFGKGTRLTVV.

Many counts were recorded for this clone. Mouse gene names and germline throughout. The read comes to an end 4 residues before the CDR3 does, leaving the germline J gene to fill in the end. V usage is TRBV19 and J usage is TRBJ2-7; a possible D gene is TRBD1 (6 bases). Germline CDR1 is FNHDT and CDR2 is SITEND (reference sequence). This CDR3 comprises 12 residues. The sequenced part of the CDR3 DNA is TGTGCCAGCAGTCCCGGGACAAAT. It specifies CASSPGTN. The whole CDR3 reads CASSPGTNEQYF.

This clone occurred a few times. Here the gene names and germline are mouse. The CDR3 DNA, read in part, is TGTGCCAGCGGTGAGCTGGGGGGGAATTCGCCC. This translates into CASGELGGNSP. The complete CDR3 sequence is CASGELGGNSPLYF. The chain recombines TRBV13-2 with TRBJ1-6; possibly TRBD1 for D (5 bases). The read halts 3 residues ahead of the CDR3 end, with the missing end drawn from the germline J gene. TRBJ1-6 carries the ORF label, with uncertain function. Germline loops: CDR1 NNHNN, CDR2 SYGAGS (reference sequence). The CDR3 spans 14 residues. V was pared by 2 bases and J by 7 bases, with 10 bases between.

This clone was picked up many times. Genes and germline are mouse. The read terminates 3 residues before the CDR3 end, so the remaining end is supplied by the germline J gene. The gene calls are TRBV13-3 and TRBJ1-6, with 7 bases matching TRBD1. TRBJ1-6 is treated as an ORF (open reading frame) with a function not yet certain. J lost 7 bases, V lost 6 bases, and 7 bases had no gene match. Per the germline V gene, CDR1 is NNHDY and CDR2 is SYVADS. The CDR3 has 14 amino acids. The CDR3 spells CASTTGAGNSPLYF. Incomplete CDR3 DNA: TGTGCCAGCACCACAGGGGCCGGGAATTCGCCC.

Concerning this clone: Mouse names are used for the genes. The read terminates 4 residues before the CDR3 end, so the remaining end is supplied by the germline J gene. The rearrangement links TRBV13-2 to TRBJ2-7; 8 bases map to TRBD1. V lost 3 bases, J lost 0 bases, and 5 bases stayed unmatched. From germline, CDR1 is NNHNN and CDR2 SYGAGS (reference sequence). The CDR3 loop spans 15 amino acids. Partial CDR3 DNA: TGTGCCAGCGGTGGCCGACAGGGGAGCTCCTAT. It translates to CASGGRQGSSY. The whole CDR3 reads CASGGRQGSSYEQYF.

This clone was counted ten times or more. Genes and germline come from the mouse. The sequenced fragment ends 4 residues before the CDR3 boundary, so the rest is inferred from the germline J gene. This chain joins TRBV19 and TRBJ2-1; 7 nucleotides agree with TRBD1. CDR3 length equals 14 residues. Trimming cost V 2 bases and J 3 bases; bases outside gene matches: 2. The germline V gene encodes CDR1 FNHDT and CDR2 SITEND (reference sequence). The covered CDR3 bases are TGTGCCAGCAGTATGGGACAGATCTATGCT. Translating gives CASSMGQIYA. The whole CDR3 protein reads CASSMGQIYAEQFF.

Judged by abundance, this clone is medium-sized. Each gene name is a mouse one. The read is 4 residues too short to cover the CDR3 end, so that end is filled in from the germline J gene. V usage is TRBV29 and J usage is TRBJ1-2; D is perhaps TRBD1 (5 bases). Per the germline V gene, CDR1 is MSHET and CDR2 is SYDVDS. This CDR3 comprises 13 residues. The V and J ends lost 3 bases and 4 bases respectively, with 9 bases between them. CDR3 DNA (partial): TGTGCTAGCAGTTTGACAGTAGGCTCC. This translates into CASSLTVGS. The complete CDR3 reads CASSLTVGSDYTF.